This TCR beta chain comes out of a study of regulatory T cells in long-lasting Graves disease. Study-wide findings and caveats: For persistent Graves' patients, TCR diversity was lower than for newly diagnosed ones. Persistent disease was characterized by preferential usage of TRBV28, TRBJ1-2 and TRBJ2-5.

This CDR3 has 18 amino acids. CDR1 SNHLY and CDR2 FYNNEI come from the germline V gene. J was trimmed by 1 base and V by 4 bases; bases with no gene match: 13. Arm-PCR of CDR3 regions and iRepertoire HTBI primers were the basis on which TCR beta libraries were built. MiXCR was run by TCRdb on the multiplex PCR reads, yielding one entry per CDR3 protein. Here the sample spans hundreds of thousands of distinct CDR3 sequences, 21% being singletons. This clonotype was recorded at least ten times. The antigen remains unidentified. As for time point: persistent/refractory GD, antithyroid drugs over 5 years with positive TRAb. Extracted RNA from PBMCs served as the source of the TCR library.

This sequence joins TRBV2 and TRBJ1-1; 9 bases are a match to TRBD1. The sequence was collected from a female donor with Graves disease. This sample comprised peripheral blood mononuclear cells (PBMCs), obtained when the disease was refractory, from a patient treated with antithyroid drugs. The chain's CDR3 is CASSGEDRGKVPNTEAFF. The CDR3 DNA is TGTGCCAGCAGTGGGGAGGACAGGGGAAAGGTTCCGAACACTGAAGCTTTCTTT. Variable domain in full (rest from reference TRBV2 and TRBJ1-1): EPEVTQTPSHQVTQMGQEVILRCVPISNHLYFYWYRQILGQKVEFLVSFYNNEISEKSEIFDDQFSVERPDGSNFTLKIRSTKLEDSAMYFCASSGEDRGKVPNTEAFFGQGTRLTVV.